The 15 T cell receptor beta chains below were found in one sample sequenced in a study of T-cell memory formation after mild COVID-19 (dated by TCRdb to 2020 to 2022). Receptor libraries were prepared by 5' RACE. Sequenced on an Illumina NovaSeq 6000. In-frame beta chains were kept once TCRdb had trimmed the public reads at Q25 with fastp and called clones with MiXCR. Rows with a matching CDR3 protein are joined into one entry that keeps the most common DNA and genes. This sample comprises some 150,000 distinct CDR3 sequences, approximately 26% of them detected only once. Jointly, the top ten make up around a quarter of the sample. Sequenced material: PBMCs or a T cell subset sorted from them (not recorded which). The receptors come from an adult woman who had mild COVID-19 (a few samples of this study predate the infection). The sample titles of this study are shuffled in the database, so cell type and time point are left out; the donor was told from shared clones.

The gene calls are TRBV20-1 and TRBJ2-7; a possible D gene is TRBD2 (6 bases). This CDR3 comprises 13 residues. Germline V gene sequence: CDR1 DFQATT, CDR2 SNEGSKA (reference sequence). V lost 3 bases, J lost 0 bases, and 9 bases lay in between. DNA for the CDR3: TGCAGTGCTAGCAGCGGGTCCTCCTACGAGCAGTACTTC. Protein product: CSASSGSSYEQYF.

The chain has TRBV15 and TRBJ1-1; 7 nucleotides match TRBD1. The length of the CDR3 is 14 residues. Looked up from germline, CDR1 is LNHNV and CDR2 is YYDKDF (reference sequence). The V gene end was trimmed by 2 bases and the J gene end by 4 bases; junction bases not matched to a gene: 4. The CDR3 reads CATSRLRDSTEAFF. The CDR3 DNA reads as TGTGCCACCAGCAGATTAAGGGACAGCACTGAAGCTTTCTTT.

This clonotype was observed a few times. The gene calls are TRBV20-1 and TRBJ2-3, with 7 bases identical to TRBD2. The J segment lost 6 bases and the V segment lost 5 bases, leaving 11 bases of the junction unmatched. CDR3 length: 14 residues. Per the germline V gene, CDR1 is DFQATT and CDR2 is SNEGSKA (reference sequence). The CDR3 spells CSAGTSVGGDTQYF. The CDR3 bases are TGCAGTGCTGGAACTAGCGTGGGAGGGGATACGCAGTATTTT.

This clonotype was observed a few times. This chain uses TRBV13 with TRBJ1-6, with 7 bases matching TRBD1. CDR3 length: 16 residues. The V gene end was trimmed by 6 bases and the J gene end by 0 bases; junction bases not matched to a gene: 5. Germline CDR1 and CDR2: PRHDT and FYEKMQ (reference sequence). The CDR3 coding sequence is TGTGCCAGCAGTTCACAGGGGAGCTCCTATAATTCACCCCTCCACTTT. Encoded protein: CASSSQGSSYNSPLHF.

There are a few counts of this clonotype. V is TRBV5-6 and J is TRBJ2-1, with 9 nucleotides matching TRBD1. With 3 bases clipped from V and 9 bases from J, the junction kept 4 bases outside the gene matches. CDR3 length: 13 amino acids. Germline V gene sequence: CDR1 SGHDT, CDR2 YYEEEE. CDR3 DNA: TGTGCCAGCAGCTGGGACAGGGCGGGTGAGCAGTTCTTC. Protein product: CASSWDRAGEQFF.

The genes are TRBV23-1 and TRBJ2-7, with D unclear. TRBV23-1 counts as an open reading frame of uncertain function. V was trimmed by 7 bases and J by 5 bases, leaving 18 bases between them. CDR3 length: 14 residues. DNA of the CDR3: TGCGCCAGCATGTCGAGGCCCGACCTCCACGAGCAGTACTTC. It codes for CASMSRPDLHEQYF.

V and J are TRBV5-6 and TRBJ2-7; D not resolved. CDR3 length: 12 residues. From germline, CDR1 is SGHDT and CDR2 YYEEEE. The V gene lost 0 bases and the J gene lost 6 bases, with 7 bases spanning the gap. The CDR3 bases are TGTGCCAGCAGCTTGGTAAGCAGCGAGCAGTACTTC. Its protein is CASSLVSSEQYF.

In nucleotides, the CDR3 is TGTGCCTGGAGTCCACGACAGAGCCAGGGTTGGCAAGAGACCCAGTACTTC. Translated: CAWSPRQSQGWQETQYF. The J gene is TRBJ2-5, the V gene TRBV30, with D possibly TRBD1 on 5 matching bases. The CDR3 runs 17 residues. CDR1 and CDR2 (germline): GTSNPN, SVGIG (reference sequence). V gave up 2 bases and J gave up 2 bases, with 21 bases separating them.

This clonotype was detected only a few times. The chain has TRBV7-8 and TRBJ2-3, with D perhaps matching TRBD1 or TRBD2 (5 bases each). This CDR3 is built from 14 residues. Trimming stripped 8 bases from V and 0 bases from J, with 12 bases between. Germline lookup yields CDR1 SGHVS and CDR2 FQNEAQ. In nucleotides, the CDR3 is TGTGCCAGCCGCCGGGGCGGGAGCACAGATACGCAGTATTTT. This codes for CASRRGGSTDTQYF.

V usage is TRBV15 and J usage is TRBJ2-1; TRBD2 matches 14 bases. CDR3 length equals 16 residues. The trim removed 3 bases at V and 7 bases at J, leaving 5 bases unmatched. Germline V gives CDR1 LNHNV, CDR2 YYDKDF (reference sequence). The CDR3 DNA reads as TGTGCCACCAGCAGGCGGGGGACTAGCGGGAGAAATGAGCAGTTCTTC. The encoded protein is CATSRRGTSGRNEQFF.

In this sample, this clonotype turned up a few times. The chain is built from TRBV27 and TRBJ2-5, with TRBD1 as a possible D gene (7 bases). This CDR3 comprises 12 residues. CDR1 is MNHEY and CDR2 is SMNVEV in the germline V gene (reference sequence). V lost 7 bases to trimming and J lost 9 bases, with 15 bases between them. The CDR3 DNA reads as TGTGCCAGCAACCATCCCAGGGGGGCCCAGTACTTC. Residues: CASNHPRGAQYF.

The rearrangement joins TRBV21-1 to TRBJ2-1. TRBV21-1 is noted as a pseudogene. This CDR3 is built from 11 residues. CDR3 bases: TGTGCCAGTCAGGGTTTCGATGAGCAGTTCTTC. Translation gives CASQGFDEQFF.

The V and J genes are TRBV29-1 and TRBJ2-2; D is unclear. Germline CDR1 is SQVTM and CDR2 is ANQGSEA. V lost 5 bases and J lost 4, with 8 bases in between. CDR3 length: 12 amino acids. In DNA, the CDR3 is TGCAGCGTTTCTACCCCCACCGGGGAGCTGTTTTTT. Amino acids: CSVSTPTGELFF.

There are a few counts of this clonotype. The gene calls are TRBV11-2 and TRBJ1-1; a possible D gene is TRBD1 (5 bases). Trimming cost V 5 bases and J 1 base, with 8 bases left between them. Germline values: CDR1 SGHAT, CDR2 FQNNGV. This CDR3 spans 13 amino acids. CDR3 protein: CASSITGNTEAFF. The CDR3 DNA is TGTGCCAGCAGCATTACAGGGAACACTGAAGCTTTCTTT. Together with reference TRBV11-2 and TRBJ1-1, the CDR3 gives the full variable domain: EAGVAQSPRYKIIEKRQSVAFWCNPISGHATLYWYQQILGQGPKLLIQFQNNGVVDDSQLPKDRFSAERLKGVDSTLKIQPAKLEDSAVYLCASSITGNTEAFFGQGTRLTVV.

The sample holds a few counts of this clonotype. The chain is built from TRBV29-1 and TRBJ2-1; 8 nucleotides line up with TRBD1. The ends lost 2 bases at V and 7 bases at J; junction bases unmatched: 4. CDR3 length: 13 amino acids. Germline V CDR1 and CDR2: SQVTM, ANQGSEA. CDR3: CSVEQGARNEQFF. The CDR3 DNA reads TGCAGCGTTGAACAGGGGGCAAGGAATGAGCAGTTCTTC.